Presented here are 7 T cell receptor beta chains from one specimen sequenced in a study of cytomegalovirus exposure and HLA in healthy donors. With 60 Vbeta and 13 Jbeta primers, the PCR was carried out. Sequencing was performed with immunoSEQ multiplex PCR; in TCRdb, only in-frame clones are kept and a portion is missing. The specimen's table records fewer than 70,000 clones. Material for sequencing was PBMCs. The receptors were sampled from a woman younger than 30 in good health and CMV-seronegative.

The gene calls are TRBV25-1 and TRBJ2-7; 7 bases map to TRBD2. The V and J ends lost 5 bases and 5 bases, in that order; junction bases with no gene match: 9. Germline V gene data show CDR1 as MGHDK and CDR2 as SYGVNS. The CDR3 covers 14 residues. The CDR3 region has the DNA TGTGCCAGCAGTACGGGACTAAAGGTCCACGAGCAGTACTTC. Its translation: CASSTGLKVHEQYF.

The chain couples TRBV6-1 to TRBJ1-1, with a weak D call TRBD1 (6 bases). Germline CDR1 is MNHNS and CDR2 is SASEGT. V lost 10 bases and J lost 0, with 12 bases in between. The CDR3 totals 13 residues. The CDR3 nucleotides read TGTGCCACCGGGGGGCAATTGAACACTGAAGCTTTCTTT. Translation gives CATGGQLNTEAFF.

CDR3 region: CASSPGVTNEQFF. CDR3 nucleotides: TGTGCCAGCAGCCCGGGGGTAACAAATGAGCAGTTCTTC. J is TRBJ2-1 and V is TRBV5-6, with a weak D call TRBD2 (6 bases). Germline V gene data show CDR1 as SGHDT and CDR2 as YYEEEE. Trimming shortened V by 4 bases and J by 7 bases, and 12 bases separated the two germline ends. The CDR3 runs to 13 residues.

V usage is TRBV19 and J usage is TRBJ2-2, with 9 bases that match TRBD2. The germline CDR1 and CDR2 sequences are LNHDA and SQIVND (reference sequence). There are 17 residues in the CDR3. After removal of 6 bases from V and 5 bases from J, the junction contained 13 bases not matched to a gene. The CDR3 DNA is TGTGCCAGTAGAGGTGCTCCTAGCGGGGCAAAAACCGGGGAGCTGTTTTTT. Encoded protein: CASRGAPSGAKTGELFF.

CDR3 protein: CAVLAGSYEQYF. CDR3 DNA sequence: TGTGCTGTACTAGCGGGATCCTACGAGCAGTACTTC. The chain recombines TRBV5-8 with TRBJ2-7; TRBD2 aligns across 10 bases. Per the germline V gene, CDR1 is SGHTS and CDR2 is YDEGEE. The CDR3 covers 12 residues.

The genes are TRBV28 and TRBJ2-5; possibly TRBD2 for D (5 bases). Germline assignment: CDR1 MDHEN and CDR2 SYDVKM. CDR3 length equals 14 residues. V lost 4 bases and J lost 0, with 9 bases in between. CDR3 bases: TGTGCCAGCAGTTCACCGGGGTACCAAGAGACCCAGTACTTC. Translation gives CASSSPGYQETQYF.

The CDR3 DNA reads TGTGCCAGTAGTTCAGTGGGTAGAGGGAGCTACAATGAGCAGTTCTTC. Translation gives CASSSVGRGSYNEQFF. The J gene is TRBJ2-1, the V gene TRBV19, with D possibly TRBD2 on 5 matching bases. V was pared by 5 bases and J by 3 bases, with 17 bases between. The CDR3 consists of 16 residues. The germline V gene encodes CDR1 LNHDA and CDR2 SQIVND (reference sequence).